The 26 T cell receptor beta chains reported below all come from one sample, sequenced in a study of control samples from healthy donors and cancer patients. The protocol was immunoSEQ multiplex PCR, while the TCRdb copy is restricted to in-frame clones and leaves out a portion. The profile shows 100,000 to 150,000 clones, around 92% of them singletons. Sequencing used blood. The receptors here all came from a woman in her fifties or sixties in good health.

CDR3 loop: CAWIGTNTIYF. CDR3 nucleotides: TGTGCCTGGATCGGGACCAACACCATATATTTT. V is TRBV30 and J is TRBJ1-3, with D possibly matching TRBD1 (5 bases). Per germline, CDR1 GTSNPN and CDR2 SVGIG (reference sequence). V lost 4 bases, J lost 7 bases, and 8 bases lay in between. The CDR3 has 11 amino acids.

The rearrangement joins TRBV23-1 to TRBJ1-6, with unresolved D. TRBV23-1 is reported as an ORF; its role is uncertain. Trimming left V 5 bases short and J 5 bases short, with 10 bases between. CDR3 length equals 14 residues. This CDR3 reads CASSVFLHNSPLHF. The CDR3 DNA follows: TGCGCCAGCAGTGTCTTCCTTCATAATTCACCCCTCCACTTT.

The V and J genes are TRBV6-4 and TRBJ1-2, with D hard to call. Per the germline V gene, CDR1 is MRHNA and CDR2 is SNTAGT. CDR3 length equals 15 residues. V lost 3 bases, J lost 2 bases, and 13 bases lay in between. The CDR3 spells CASSEEVGKNYGYTF. CDR3 DNA sequence: TGTGCCAGCAGTGAAGAGGTTGGAAAGAACTATGGCTACACCTTC.

The CDR3 spells CASLGFGATYEQYF. CDR3 nucleotide sequence: TGTGCCAGCCTTGGTTTTGGGGCAACCTACGAGCAGTACTTC. This rearrangement joins TRBV28 to TRBJ2-7, with a tentative D call TRBD1 (5 bases). This CDR3 is 14 amino acids long. Trimming stripped 8 bases from V and 2 bases from J, with 16 bases between. Germline V gene lookup returns CDR1 MDHEN and CDR2 SYDVKM.

The chain is built from TRBV4-1 and TRBJ2-2; TRBD2 is a possible D gene (5 bases). This CDR3 comprises 14 residues. The V gene lost 6 bases and the J gene lost 4 bases, with 12 bases spanning the gap. Germline V gene sequence: CDR1 MGHRA, CDR2 YSYEKL. CDR3 loop: CASRPRAGTGELFF. The CDR3 DNA follows: TGCGCCAGCAGGCCAAGGGCGGGCACCGGGGAGCTGTTTTTT.

The rearrangement uses TRBV3-1 (or the pseudogene TRBV3-2) and TRBJ2-1; D is unclear. The V end was cut by 3 bases, the J end by 0 bases, with 9 bases between. Germline V CDR1 and CDR2: LGHDT, YNNKEL (reference sequence). This CDR3 has 15 amino acids. This CDR3 is CASSQGMNSYNEQFF. The DNA for the CDR3 is TGTGCCAGCAGCCAGGGCATGAACTCCTACAATGAGCAGTTCTTC.

V and J are TRBV7-6 and TRBJ1-2; 7 bases fit TRBD1. This CDR3 comprises 16 residues. After removal of 1 base from V and 0 bases from J, the junction contained 5 bases not matched to a gene. Per the germline V gene, CDR1 is SGHVS and CDR2 is FNYEAQ. CDR3 protein: CASSLDGTDSNYGYTF. The DNA of the CDR3 is TGTGCCAGCAGCTTAGATGGGACAGACTCTAACTATGGCTACACCTTC.

The gene calls are TRBV29-1 and TRBJ2-2, with 7 bases identical to TRBD2. Germline CDR1 is SQVTM and CDR2 is ANQGSEA. The CDR3 has 13 residues. Germline trimming cut 7 bases from V and 5 bases from J; bases unmatched to any gene: 7. Here the CDR3 DNA reads TGCAGCGCACGCCCGGGGGGAACCGGGGAGCTGTTTTTT. Residues: CSARPGGTGELFF.

This clone was observed a few times. The V and J genes are TRBV25-1 and TRBJ1-5; tentative D call: TRBD1 (5 bases). V was cut by 7 bases and J by 6 bases, with 16 bases left in between. The CDR3 is 14 amino acids. Per germline, CDR1 MGHDK and CDR2 SYGVNS. The CDR3 coding sequence is TGTGCCAGCACCTCGGGCCCTGGGGGTCAGCCCCAGCATTTT. Translated: CASTSGPGGQPQHF.

This clone was counted between two and nine times. The rearrangement uses TRBV30 and TRBJ2-7; no clear D. V was cut by 0 bases and J by 0 bases, with 21 bases left in between. This CDR3 has 18 residues. The V gene's germline CDR1 is GTSNPN and CDR2 SVGIG (reference sequence). CDR3 sequence reads: CAWSVYKLDPGYSYEQYF. For the CDR3, the DNA is TGTGCCTGGAGTGTATACAAATTAGATCCGGGTTACTCCTACGAGCAGTACTTC.

The rearrangement links TRBV20-1 to TRBJ2-3, with D perhaps TRBD1 (5 bases). The germline CDR1 and CDR2 sequences are DFQATT and SNEGSKA (reference sequence). CDR3 size: 11 residues. DNA for the CDR3: TGCAGCTCAGCGACAGCAGATACGCAGTATTTT. Protein sequence: CSSATADTQYF.

In this sample, this clone turned up once. The J gene is TRBJ2-2, the V gene TRBV2; perhaps TRBD2 as D (5 bases). Germline V CDR1 and CDR2: SNHLY, FYNNEI. Deletions cut 5 bases from V and 2 bases from J, with 12 bases between. The CDR3 runs 15 residues. CDR3: CASSTTRPNTGELFF. CDR3 DNA sequence: TGTGCCAGCAGTACTACTAGACCAAACACCGGGGAGCTGTTTTTT.

The chain employs TRBV16 and TRBJ1-5, with D hard to call. The germline V gene has CDR1 KGHSY and CDR2 FQNENV. The CDR3 sequence is 14 residues long. The V gene lost 0 bases and the J gene lost 2 bases, with 5 bases spanning the gap. The CDR3 DNA is TGTGCCAGCAGCCAATCTTCGGGCAATCAGCCCCAGCATTTT. This codes for CASSQSSGNQPQHF.

The rearrangement joins TRBV6-1 to TRBJ1-4, with D maybe TRBD1 (6 bases). The length of the CDR3 is 16 residues. Trimming removed 2 bases from V and 8 bases from J, with 18 bases in between. Germline CDR1 MNHNS, CDR2 SASEGT. CDR3 coding DNA: TGTGCCAGCAGTGAATTTAAGACAGGAATAAGGGAAAAACTGTTTTTT. This gives the protein CASSEFKTGIREKLFF.

V usage is TRBV5-6 and J usage is TRBJ2-1; 7 nucleotides agree with TRBD1. The CDR3 is 15 amino acids. After removal of 0 bases from V and 4 bases from J, the junction contained 4 bases not matched to a gene. Germline assignment: CDR1 SGHDT and CDR2 YYEEEE. CDR3 in DNA: TGTGCCAGCAGCTTGGGACAGGGCTCTTACAATGAGCAGTTCTTC. Its protein is CASSLGQGSYNEQFF.

The chain links TRBV24-1 to TRBJ2-5; D not certain. The CDR3 is made up of 12 amino acids. Deletions cut 4 bases from V and 7 bases from J, with 9 bases between. Germline CDR1 KGHDR, CDR2 SFDVKD. The CDR3 here is CATSDPFGTQYF. CDR3 coding DNA: TGTGCCACCAGTGACCCGTTCGGGACCCAGTACTTC.

The chain joins TRBV6-5 to TRBJ2-3; the match to TRBD2 covers 8 bases. This CDR3 contains 15 residues. J was trimmed by 5 bases and V by 1 base; bases with no gene match: 5. In germline, CDR1 is MNHEY, CDR2 SVGAGI. The CDR3 region is CASSYFGGGLDTQYF. The CDR3 DNA reads TGTGCCAGCAGTTACTTTGGCGGGGGGTTAGATACGCAGTATTTT.

V usage is TRBV3-1 (or the pseudogene TRBV3-2) and J usage is TRBJ2-3; D is uncertain. This CDR3 is 13 amino acids long. The ends were cut back, 1 base at V and 6 bases at J, with 8 bases in the middle. Germline values: CDR1 LGHDT, CDR2 YNNKEL (reference sequence). DNA for the CDR3: TGTGCCAGCAGCCAAGGGCTCGGGGATACGCAGTATTTT. Residues: CASSQGLGDTQYF.

J is TRBJ2-3 and V is TRBV3-1 (or the pseudogene TRBV3-2); D gene uncertain. Germline CDR1 is LGHDT and CDR2 is YNNKEL (reference sequence). This CDR3 region has 13 residues. Trimming removed 0 bases at V and 3 bases at J, with 4 bases between. CDR3 residues: CASSQDQTDTQYF. The CDR3 DNA sequence: TGTGCCAGCAGCCAAGATCAAACAGATACGCAGTATTTT.

The CDR3, as DNA: TGTGCCAGTAGTCCCAGGTTGGGGGAGCAGTACTTC. This codes for CASSPRLGEQYF. V gene TRBV19 combines with J gene TRBJ2-7; no clear D. Germline CDR1 is LNHDA and CDR2 is SQIVND (reference sequence). V lost 5 bases and J 7 bases, leaving 12 bases between the germline ends. The CDR3 runs to 12 residues.

The chain links TRBV11-1 to TRBJ2-3; D remains unclear. CDR1 is SGHAT and CDR2 is FQDESV in the germline V gene (reference sequence). The CDR3 covers 15 residues. V lost 2 bases and J 0 bases, leaving 9 bases between the germline ends. The CDR3 region has the DNA TGTGCCAGCAGCTTACCGGTCCAAAGCACAGATACGCAGTATTTT. Its translation: CASSLPVQSTDTQYF. Filled out from reference TRBV11-1 and TRBJ2-3, the complete variable domain reads EAEVAQSPRYKITEKSQAVAFWCDPISGHATLYWYRQILGQGPELLVQFQDESVVDDSQLPKDRFSAERLKGVDSTLKIQPAELGDSAMYLCASSLPVQSTDTQYFGPGTRLTVL.

In this sample, this clone turned up once. V usage is TRBV3-1 (or the pseudogene TRBV3-2) and J usage is TRBJ1-5; D call uncertain. The CDR3 runs to 13 residues. CDR1 LGHDT and CDR2 YNNKEL come from the germline V gene (reference sequence). V dropped 2 bases and J dropped 7 bases, with 9 bases sitting between them. CDR3 in amino acids: CASSQYRDQPQHF. Here the CDR3 DNA reads TGTGCCAGCAGCCAATACCGCGACCAGCCCCAGCATTTT.

J is TRBJ2-3 and V is TRBV30; TRBD2 might be the D (5 bases). V lost 4 bases and J lost 0, with 11 bases in between. Germline CDR1 reads GTSNPN; CDR2 reads SVGIG (reference sequence). The CDR3 extends over 14 amino acids. DNA for the CDR3: TGTGCCTGGACCCCTGGACTCAGCACAGATACGCAGTATTTT. Amino acid sequence: CAWTPGLSTDTQYF.

The V and J genes are TRBV5-5 and TRBJ2-1; no reliable D call. Per the germline V gene, CDR1 is SGHKS and CDR2 is YYEKEE (reference sequence). CDR3 length equals 16 residues. Trimming pared 2 bases from V and 4 bases from J, leaving 16 bases between. The CDR3 here is CASSLGFAGTYNEQFF. CDR3 DNA: TGTGCCAGCAGCTTAGGGTTTGCAGGAACATACAATGAGCAGTTCTTC. Drawing the rest from reference TRBV5-5 and TRBJ2-1, the complete variable domain is DAGVTQSPTHLIKTRGQQVTLRCSPISGHKSVSWYQQVLGQGPQFIFQYYEKEERGRGNFPDRFSARQFPNYSSELNVNALLLGDSALYLCASSLGFAGTYNEQFFGPGTRLTVL.

This sequence joins TRBV7-6 and TRBJ1-1; unclear D gene. From germline, CDR1 is SGHVS and CDR2 FNYEAQ. The ends were cut back, 1 base at V and 0 bases at J, with 9 bases in the middle. The CDR3 covers 15 residues. CDR3 sequence reads: CASSLGTAMNTEAFF. DNA for the CDR3: TGTGCCAGCAGCTTAGGCACAGCCATGAACACTGAAGCTTTCTTT.

This clone was detected only a few times. J is TRBJ1-1 and V is TRBV5-4; weak D call: TRBD1 (6 bases). CDR3 size: 15 residues. The germline gives CDR1 SGHNT, CDR2 YYREEE (reference sequence). V lost 4 bases, J lost 1 base, and 14 bases lay in between. In DNA form, the CDR3 reads TGTGCCAGCAGCAAATCAGGGGTCTCGAACACTGAAGCTTTCTTT. It is translated as CASSKSGVSNTEAFF.